The next 18 T cell receptor beta chains were all read from a single sample in a study of immune characterization of retroperitoneal liposarcoma. Via MiXCR, TCRdb re-called the PCR reads, giving one row per CDR3 protein. The data hold over 15,000 distinct CDR3 sequences, with more than 30% observed a single time. Input material: blood. The origin of the receptors is a male donor with retroperitoneal liposarcoma.

The chain uses TRBV6-1 and TRBJ2-6, with D perhaps given as TRBD1 or TRBD2 (6 bases each). Germline loops: CDR1 MNHNS, CDR2 SASEGT. The length of the CDR3 is 16 residues. V was trimmed by 3 bases and J by 0 bases, leaving 9 bases between them. CDR3 residues: CASSEEGGSGANVLTF. The CDR3 coding sequence is TGTGCCAGCAGTGAGGAGGGGGGCTCTGGGGCCAACGTCCTGACTTTC.

The chain links TRBV6-1 to TRBJ1-5; no reliable D call. This CDR3 spans 15 amino acids. In germline, CDR1 is MNHNS, CDR2 SASEGT. V was pared by 4 bases and J by 2 bases, with 12 bases between. In DNA form, the CDR3 reads TGTGCCAGCAGTGGGCCGAGGCAGGGCAATCAGCCCCAGCATTTT. It specifies CASSGPRQGNQPQHF.

The chain is built from TRBV6-1 and TRBJ1-5; D remains ambiguous. Germline loops: CDR1 MNHNS, CDR2 SASEGT. The CDR3 is 15 residues long. Between the trimmed V and J ends, which lost 7 bases and 5 bases, there was a span of 18 bases. The CDR3 nucleotides are TGTGCCAGCAAAACGGGGTGGGGTGGGGATCAGCCCCAGCATTTT. Amino acids: CASKTGWGGDQPQHF.

By sample share, this clonotype is medium-sized. The chain joins TRBV6-1 to TRBJ2-1; the D is unclear. The CDR3 runs 14 residues. Trimming took 10 bases from V and 2 from J, leaving 15 bases between them. Per the germline V gene, CDR1 is MNHNS and CDR2 is SASEGT. The CDR3 loop reads CANSRAKAYNEQFF. The CDR3 DNA sequence: TGTGCCAACTCAAGGGCTAAGGCCTACAATGAGCAGTTCTTC.

In its sample, this clonotype is medium-sized (0.01 to 0.1%). This chain uses TRBV6-1 with TRBJ2-1, with unresolved D. V was pared by 8 bases and J by 6 bases, with 23 bases between. CDR1 is MNHNS, CDR2 SASEGT, per germline. This CDR3 comprises 16 residues. The CDR3, as DNA: TGTGCCAGCTGTAGTTCCCCCACGGGCCAAACCAATGAGCAGTTCTTC. Amino acid sequence: CASCSSPTGQTNEQFF.

As for this clonotype: At one end the junction does not follow the germline gene, possibly because of a read error. The chain links TRBV7-6 to TRBJ2-2, with D hard to call. This CDR3 has 15 amino acids. Per the germline V gene, CDR1 is SGHVS and CDR2 is FNYEAQ. The CDR3 loop reads CASSLAGIGTGELFF. The CDR3, as DNA: TGTGCTAGCAGCTTAGCAGGCATAGGCACCGGGGAGCTGTTTTTT.

This clonotype was counted at least ten times. The chain couples TRBV6-1 to TRBJ2-3; 9 bases align to TRBD1. The CDR3 has 15 residues. CDR1 is MNHNS, CDR2 SASEGT, per germline. V dropped 4 bases and J dropped 2; count of bases not matched to a gene: 4. The CDR3 bases are TGTGCCAGCAGTGCGGGACAGGGAAACACAGATACGCAGTATTTT. Its protein product is CASSAGQGNTDTQYF.

This chain links TRBV14 with TRBJ2-5; 9 positions match TRBD1. The CDR3 is made up of 16 amino acids. Trimming took 0 bases from V and 11 from J; bases not matched to a gene: 13. Germline lookup yields CDR1 SGHDN and CDR2 FVKESK. The DNA for the CDR3 is TGTGCCAGCAGCCAAGATAGGGACAGGGAGTACGATGAGCAGTACTTC. Protein: CASSQDRDREYDEQYF.

This clonotype came up a few times. This chain connects TRBV27 to TRBJ2-1; 12 bases fit TRBD2. The J call may be faulty, since TRBJ2-7 better matches the DNA end. The CDR3 runs to 16 residues. Looked up from germline, CDR1 is MNHEY and CDR2 is SMNVEV (reference sequence). The CDR3 sequence is CASSSSGRANPYEQYF. In DNA form, the CDR3 reads TGTGCCAGCAGTTCTAGCGGGAGGGCCAACCCCTACGAGCAGTACTTC.

This clonotype showed up just a few times. The rearrangement uses TRBV6-1 and TRBJ2-4; D unclear. Per the germline V gene, CDR1 is MNHNS and CDR2 is SASEGT. Trimming stripped 5 bases from V and 0 bases from J, with 17 bases between. The CDR3 has 17 residues. CDR3 region: CASSFADARVAKNIQYF. The CDR3 DNA reads TGTGCCAGCAGTTTCGCCGACGCTCGTGTAGCCAAAAACATTCAGTACTTC.

The genes are TRBV24-1 and TRBJ2-5; 15 bases are shared with TRBD2. The V segment lost 3 bases and the J segment 11 bases; nucleotides outside the gene matches: 6. Germline V gene lookup returns CDR1 KGHDR and CDR2 SFDVKD. The CDR3 covers 15 residues. CDR3 region: CATSDPGLAGGEQYF. CDR3 coding DNA: TGTGCCACCAGTGATCCGGGACTAGCGGGAGGTGAGCAGTACTTC.

This clonotype came up many times. V usage is TRBV12-3 or TRBV12-4 and J usage is TRBJ2-5; TRBD1 matches 7 bases. With V trimmed by 6 bases and J by 5 bases, 9 bases remained unmatched. This CDR3 is built from 14 residues. The DNA for the CDR3 is TGTGCCAGCAGCCTTGACAGGGAAAGGGAGACCCAGTACTTC. Translated, it gives CASSLDRERETQYF.

This clonotype has a handful of counts. V usage is TRBV7-2 and J usage is TRBJ2-3; the D call may be TRBD1 or TRBD2 (5 bases each). Gene TRBJ2-1 matches the end of the DNA better, so the J call may be wrong. The CDR3 totals 14 residues. Germline CDR1 and CDR2: SGHTA and FQGNSA. The CDR3 is CASSIFGTHNEQFF. The CDR3 nucleotides are TGTGCCAGCAGCATCTTCGGGACCCACAATGAGCAGTTCTTC.

J is TRBJ2-3 and V is TRBV6-1, with D perhaps TRBD1 (6 bases). The DNA end favors TRBJ2-7, so the J call may be wrong. Germline V gene data show CDR1 as MNHNS and CDR2 as SASEGT. The CDR3 spans 15 residues. The CDR3 sequence is CASSQEQGSYNEQYF. CDR3 in DNA: TGTGCCAGCAGTCAAGAACAGGGCTCCTACAATGAGCAGTACTTC.

On this clonotype: A much bigger clone sits one base away, suggesting this may be a read error. The genes are TRBV6-6 and TRBJ2-7; 7 bases line up with TRBD2. Germline V CDR1 and CDR2: MNHNY, SVGAGI (reference sequence). The CDR3 spans 14 residues. J gave up 2 bases and V 5 bases, and 6 bases lay outside the gene matches. CDR3 protein: CASSETGGPYEQYF. The CDR3 bases are TGTGCCAGCAGTGAGACGGGGGGACCCTACGAGCAGTACTTC.

V gene TRBV7-2 combines with J gene TRBJ2-1; 10 nucleotides match TRBD2. The CDR3 spans 15 residues. V was pared by 3 bases and J by 4 bases, with 3 bases of the junction left unmatched. Germline V gives CDR1 SGHTA, CDR2 FQGNSA. CDR3 DNA sequence: TGTGCCAGCAGCTTCGCTAGCGGGGGATACAATGAGCAGTTCTTC. It translates to CASSFASGGYNEQFF.

The V gene is TRBV6-4, the J gene TRBJ2-3, with 12 positions matching TRBD2. The length of the CDR3 is 15 residues. V dropped 2 bases and J dropped 5; count of bases not matched to a gene: 2. In germline, CDR1 is MRHNA, CDR2 SNTAGT. DNA of the CDR3: TGTGCCAGCAGTGACGGGGGACTAGCGGGAGATACGCAGTATTTT. It is translated as CASSDGGLAGDTQYF.

Details on this clonotype: One end of the junction varies from germline; a read error may be responsible. This chain uses TRBV5-3 with TRBJ2-1, with a possible D match to TRBD2 (6 bases). TRBV5-3 is reported as an ORF; its role is uncertain. The CDR3 has 13 amino acids. This CDR3 reads CASSLMEGYEQFF. CDR3 DNA sequence: TGTGCCAGCAGCTTGATGGAGGGTTACGAGCAGTTCTTC.